Included here is one T cell receptor beta chain sequence, with context. Its specific antigen is unknown. Within one base of it there is no much larger clone, and no base qualities were kept. The CDR3 regions of human TCRbeta chains were analyzed by immunosequencing. In the original analysis: TCRs in the repertoires were matched against a reference library of SARS-CoV-2-specific TCRs that had been generated with the MIRA antigen-specificity platform. Breadth meant the fraction of unique TCRs that were SARS-CoV-2-associated, whereas depth meant the fraction of total T cells that were SARS-CoV-2-associated. Using the MIRA data, every spike-specific TCR was mapped to the spike region that the TCR reacted to and assigned to either a CD4 or a CD8 class. Log10-transformed breadth and depth values were compared by one-way ANOVA with Sidak's multiple comparisons tests. Imported from immuneACCESS, the table was reduced by TCRdb to in-frame sequences with V and J called. These copies leave out some clones; in studies compared against another copy, an unresolved V gene accounts for under half, and the cause of the remainder is not known. The V and J calls and clone size come from that table; D and trimming were worked out from the DNA. The table for this sample lists fewer than 100,000 clones; over 85% of them were counted only once. Of the sample, about 13% falls within the top ten clones.

The source of the sample is a study of T cell responses to AZD1222 COVID-19 vaccine (dated by TCRdb to 2020 to 2022). Background on the whole study: AZD1222 recipients whose second dose came at about 4 weeks and those whose second dose came at about 12 weeks were combined into one group, since spike-specific TCR depth and breadth did not differ between the two schedules. Trial participants were enrolled by age into subgroups of 18-55, 56-69 and 70-plus years, and roughly 160, 29 and 62 TCR-sequenced participants, respectively, were included in these subgroups. TCR sequencing covered approximately 230 trial participants: 200 to 220 given two doses of AZD1222 and approximately 26 given two doses of MenACWY control vaccine.

This specimen's time point label, per the study, means: baseline before first vaccination. Vaccinee samples came from UK trials COV001 and COV002, including a single-blind randomized controlled phase 2/3 trial of AZD1222 (ChAdOx1 nCoV-19) in healthy adults. For TCRbeta chain sequencing, PBMC samples were collected from trial participants at day 0 and at day 28 after the second dose. What the work shows at the level of the full study, not this receptor alone: The vaccine-associated CD4 TCRs covered the entire spike protein, and the dominant responses fell in regions 160-218 and 743-854. Reportedly, almost half of the unique spike-specific TCRs recognized epitopes lying outside the regions that are mutated in the B.1.351 and B.1.1.7 variants. Participants were mostly white British, with more females than males. The authors suggested clonal diversity may have been underestimated. After two AZD1222 doses, both the breadth and the depth of spike-specific TCRs were significantly higher than at day 0 and than in MenACWY recipients. In the small 56-69-year group, the increase in depth fell short of significance, most likely because of low power. Because no day 14 peak-response samples were available, the repertoires could be characterized only after the peak T cell response. Conclusions about previously exposed vaccinees are limited because only six or seven AZD1222 recipients were SARS-CoV-2 seropositive at baseline.

This clonotype was sampled from an adult in good health. Here the sequenced sample was peripheral blood, taken on day 0 of AZD1222 vaccination.

CDR3 reads: CASSGLGPETQYF. In nucleotide form, the sequence is TGTGCCAGCTCCGGCCTTGGCCCAGAGACCCAGTACTTC. The chain links TRBV6-5 with TRBJ2-5, with no confidently assigned D gene. The V and J ends are trimmed by 8 bases and 4 bases, leaving 14 bases between them. The CDR3 runs 13 residues from the cysteine to the phenylalanine. Just CDR3 DNA is preserved here, 39 bases in frame from base 1. CDR1 and CDR2, looked up from the germline V gene, are MNHEY and SVGAGI.